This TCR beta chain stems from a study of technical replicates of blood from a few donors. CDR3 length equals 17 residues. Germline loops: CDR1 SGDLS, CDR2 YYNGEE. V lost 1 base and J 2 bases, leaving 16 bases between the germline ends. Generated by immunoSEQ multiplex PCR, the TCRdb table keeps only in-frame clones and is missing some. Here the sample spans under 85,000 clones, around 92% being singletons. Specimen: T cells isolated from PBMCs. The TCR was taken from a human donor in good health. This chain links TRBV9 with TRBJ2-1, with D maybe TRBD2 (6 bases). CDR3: CASSVSGGRSTYNEQFF. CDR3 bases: TGTGCCAGCAGCGTAAGTGGGGGGAGGAGCACCTACAATGAGCAGTTCTTC.